Given below is one T cell receptor beta chain in context. This clone has just a few counts. This receptor's antigen is unknown. It has no much larger one-base neighbor in the sample; base qualities were not kept. This specimen comes from a study of T cell responses to AZD1222 COVID-19 vaccine (dated by TCRdb to about 2021). Background for the entire study: TCR sequencing was performed for over 230 trial participants, of whom about 200 were given two doses of AZD1222 and around 26 were given two doses of MenACWY control vaccine. Trial participants were enrolled into age subgroups of 18-55, 56-69 and 70-plus years, which contained about 150, 28 and 57 TCR-sequenced participants, respectively.

After removal of 2 bases from V and 3 bases from J, the junction retains 3 bases not matched to a gene. Including the terminal cysteine and phenylalanine, the CDR3 comprises 16 residues. The sequence is cut down to CDR3 DNA, 48 bases in frame from base 1. The sample's time point label, in plain terms: about 28 days (+/-7) after the second vaccine dose. AZD1222 recipients whose second dose came at about 4 weeks and those whose second dose came at about 12 weeks were combined into one group, since spike-specific TCR depth and breadth did not differ between the two schedules. Samples from vaccinated people were obtained from the UK trials COV001 and COV002, which included a single-blind randomized controlled phase 2/3 trial of AZD1222 (ChAdOx1 nCoV-19) in healthy adults. For TCRbeta chain sequencing, PBMC samples from trial participants were taken at day 0 and at day 28 after the second dose. The CDR3 regions of human TCRbeta chains were subjected to immunosequencing. In the source study's methods: Repertoire TCRs were matched against a reference library of SARS-CoV-2-specific TCRs generated with the MIRA antigen-specificity platform. Breadth was defined as the fraction of unique TCRs that were SARS-CoV-2-associated. Depth was defined as the fraction of total T cells that were SARS-CoV-2-associated. Using the MIRA data, each spike-specific TCR was mapped to the spike region that the TCR reacts to and placed in a CD4 or CD8 class. Log10-transformed breadth and depth values were compared by one-way ANOVA with Sidak's multiple comparisons tests. This immuneACCESS table, as held by TCRdb, lists in-frame sequences with V and J called but not all clones. Of the missing ones, under half trace to an unresolved V gene in checked studies; the others have no known cause. D and trimming come from the DNA, and the V and J calls and clone size come from that table. This sample gives tens of thousands of clones in total; about 90% of them show up just once. 1% to 1.5% of the sample lies in the top ten.

Paper-wide results and their limitations: After two AZD1222 doses, both the breadth and the depth of spike-specific TCRs were significantly higher than at day 0 and than in MenACWY recipients. Conclusions about previously exposed vaccinees are limited because only five or six AZD1222 recipients were SARS-CoV-2 seropositive at baseline. The whole spike protein was spanned by vaccine-associated CD4 TCRs, and dominant responses were seen in regions 160-218 and 743-854. In the small 56-69-year group, the increase in depth fell short of significance, most likely because of low power. Participants were mostly white British and included more females than males, and it was suggested by the authors that clonal diversity may have been underestimated. Because no day 14 peak-response samples were available, the repertoires could be characterized only after the peak T cell response. Reportedly, almost half of the unique spike-specific TCRs recognized epitopes lying outside the regions that are mutated in the B.1.351 and B.1.1.7 variants.

Specimen: peripheral blood, collected 28 days after the second AZD1222 dose. This TCR was recovered from an adult who received the AZD1222 COVID-19 vaccine. The chain links TRBV23-1 with TRBJ2-3; 12 bases in the middle match TRBD2. TRBV23-1 is given ORF status, its function remaining uncertain. The CDR3 region has the sequence CASSQPGLAGTDTQYF. The nucleotide sequence is given as TGCGCCAGCAGTCAACCGGGACTAGCGGGTACAGATACGCAGTATTTT.